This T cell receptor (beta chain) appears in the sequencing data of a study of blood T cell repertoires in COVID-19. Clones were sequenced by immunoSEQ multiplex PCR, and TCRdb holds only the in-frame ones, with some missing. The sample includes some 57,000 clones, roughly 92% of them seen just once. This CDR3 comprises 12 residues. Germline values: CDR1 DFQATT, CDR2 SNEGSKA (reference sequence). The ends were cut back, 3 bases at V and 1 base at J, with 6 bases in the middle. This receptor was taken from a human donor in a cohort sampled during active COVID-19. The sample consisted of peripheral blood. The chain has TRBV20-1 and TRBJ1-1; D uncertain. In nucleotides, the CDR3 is TGCAGTGCTAGTAAAGCGAACACTGAAGCTTTCTTT. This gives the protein CSASKANTEAFF.